This TCR beta chain was documented in a study of radiotherapy plus CTLA-4 blockade in lung cancer. J was trimmed by 1 base and V by 6 bases; bases with no gene match: 5. CDR3 length equals 15 residues. Germline V gives CDR1 MNHNS, CDR2 SASEGT. Study-level findings and limits: It was early blood T cell clone dynamics, with interferon-beta, that reportedly best predicted response.

This clone was counted a few times. No antigen is known for it. Sequencing used immunoSEQ multiplex PCR; TCRdb keeps in-frame clones, though not all of them. The profile shows tens of thousands of clones, about 80% of them singletons. This clonotype originated in a human donor with non-small cell lung cancer who had a partial response to radiotherapy plus ipilimumab. The starting material was peripheral blood, obtained from a patient treated with radiotherapy plus ipilimumab. The chain links TRBV6-1 to TRBJ2-2; 7 bases line up with TRBD1. CDR3 protein: CASSSGTVNTGELFF. The CDR3 region has the DNA TGTGCCAGCAGCTCCGGGACAGTGAACACCGGGGAGCTGTTTTTT.